These 22 T cell receptor beta chains came from one sample sequenced in a study of beta chain features in type 1 diabetes (dated by TCRdb to the late 2010s). Broader findings and caveats from the paper: A moderate but significant shortening of TCRB CDR3 length was observed in type 1 diabetes patients in all four CD4+ subsets.

Their specific antigens are unknown. The method was the immunoSEQ multiplex PCR assay. The entire amount of isolated RNA was reverse transcribed using the High Capacity cDNA Reverse Transcription Kit, so the sequenced TCRB transcripts were expressed ones. TCRdb took over this immuneACCESS table, retaining in-frame rearrangements with V and J assigned. Such tables are incomplete; in checked studies, under half of the missing clones stem from an unresolved V gene, and the remainder is unexplained. The sample data list a few hundred thousand clones, and about 10% of these were observed just once. Jointly, the top ten make up 0.55% to 0.75% of the sample. Sequencing input: central memory CD4+ T cells from blood. The receptors here all came from a man in his thirties or forties with type 1 diabetes.

This sequence joins TRBV7-2 and TRBJ1-5; no clear D. Germline V gene data show CDR1 as SGHTA and CDR2 as FQGNSA. This CDR3 comprises 15 residues. V shed 8 bases and J shed 0 bases, with 14 bases lying between them. CDR3 DNA: TGTGCCAGCGGCGACCGGGGAAATAGCAATCAGCCCCAGCATTTT. Translated: CASGDRGNSNQPQHF.

There are a few counts of this clone. The V call is TRBV6-1, the J call TRBJ2-5; D unresolved. The CDR3 length is 13 residues. The germline CDR1 and CDR2 sequences are MNHNS and SASEGT. V was trimmed by 2 bases and J by 6 bases, leaving 10 bases between them. The CDR3 sequence is CASSELVGQTQYF. CDR3 DNA: TGTGCCAGCAGTGAACTGGTCGGCCAGACCCAGTACTTC.

This clone was found a few times. The chain is built from TRBV10-3 and TRBJ1-5; D is ambiguous. V lost 10 bases to trimming and J lost 5 bases, with 21 bases between them. There are 15 residues in the CDR3. Germline V gives CDR1 ENHRY, CDR2 SYGVKD. The DNA of the CDR3 is TGTGCCACCAGGCTATACCCTGGGATAGATCAGCCCCAGCATTTT. It specifies CATRLYPGIDQPQHF.

This clone was recorded a few times. J is TRBJ2-1 and V is TRBV7-9; TRBD2 matches at 7 bases. The junction had 9 bases not matched to a gene; V was cut back by 4 bases and J by 9 bases. The CDR3 length is 14 residues. Per the germline V gene, CDR1 is SEHNR and CDR2 is FQNEAQ (reference sequence). CDR3 DNA sequence: TGTGCCAGCAGCTCAGGACTAGAAAGGTCTGAGCAGTTCTTC. Translating gives CASSSGLERSEQFF.

This clone appeared a few times. This sequence joins TRBV11-2 and TRBJ2-3; D remains ambiguous. Germline CDR1 and CDR2: SGHAT and FQNNGV. V lost 1 base and J lost 10, with 6 bases in between. CDR3 length: 11 amino acids. The CDR3 DNA reads as TGTGCCAGCAGCTTAGCGCAACCGCAGTATTTT. This sequence encodes CASSLAQPQYF.

This clone was seen only a few times. The chain joins TRBV5-1 to TRBJ2-7; 9 bases line up with TRBD2. V trimming: 0 bases; J trimming: 4 bases; junction bases outside the gene matches: 8. The germline V gene encodes CDR1 SGHRS and CDR2 YFSETQ. The CDR3 contains 16 residues. CDR3 loop: CASSLGASGTIYEQYF. The CDR3 region has the DNA TGCGCCAGCAGCTTGGGTGCTAGCGGGACCATTTACGAGCAGTACTTC. The full variable domain, completed using reference TRBV5-1 and TRBJ2-7, is KAGVTQTPRYLIKTRGQQVTLSCSPISGHRSVSWYQQTPGQGLQFLFEYFSETQRNKGNFPGRFSGRQFSNSRSEMNVSTLELGDSALYLCASSLGASGTIYEQYFGPGTRLTVT.

This clone was seen a few times. CDR3 coding DNA: TGCGCCAGCAGCCATTCCCGGACAGGGGGCCCTACCCCCTTAGGCTACACCTTC. Its translation: CASSHSRTGGPTPLGYTF. V is TRBV23-1 and J is TRBJ1-2, with TRBD1 matching 11 bases. TRBV23-1 is an open reading frame, and its role is uncertain. With V trimmed by 6 bases and J by 8 bases, 20 bases remained unmatched. This CDR3 has 18 residues.

The table lists this clone with a few counts. J is TRBJ1-4 and V is TRBV29-1; possibly TRBD1 for D (5 bases). The germline gives CDR1 SQVTM, CDR2 ANQGSEA. This CDR3 contains 11 residues. Between the trimmed V and J ends, which lost 6 bases and 8 bases, there was a span of 10 bases. The CDR3 coding sequence is TGCAGCGTCGGGGACGGCGAAAAACTGTTTTTT. It yields the protein CSVGDGEKLFF.

In its sample, this clone was seen many times. This rearrangement joins TRBV29-1 to TRBJ2-1; D unresolved. The germline gives CDR1 SQVTM, CDR2 ANQGSEA. This CDR3 spans 11 amino acids. V was shortened by 1 base and J by 8 bases, with 6 bases between the two germline ends. As DNA, the CDR3 is TGCAGCGTTGAAGGCGAGGATGAGCAGTTCTTC. Protein sequence: CSVEGEDEQFF.

V usage is TRBV6-4 and J usage is TRBJ1-1, with 7 bases lining up with TRBD1. Trimming removed 6 bases from V and 0 bases from J; junction bases left unmatched: 7. Germline values: CDR1 MRHNA, CDR2 SNTAGT. This CDR3 has 15 amino acids. CDR3 loop: CASSPQGQMNTEAFF. In DNA form, the CDR3 reads TGTGCCAGCAGCCCCCAGGGACAGATGAACACTGAAGCTTTCTTT.

This clone was recorded a few times. The gene calls are TRBV7-8 and TRBJ1-2, with 10 positions matching TRBD1. V gave up 5 bases and J gave up 1 base; unmatched junction bases: 13. Germline V lookup: CDR1 SGHVS, CDR2 FQNEAQ. The CDR3 has 18 residues. In DNA form, the CDR3 reads TGTGCCAGCAGCACCCGAACCTCAGACAGGGGGCATAACTATGGCTACACCTTC. Its translation: CASSTRTSDRGHNYGYTF.

The chain has TRBV11-2 and TRBJ2-5; 7 nucleotides agree with TRBD2. The CDR3 is 15 amino acids. Germline-derived CDR1 and CDR2 are SGHAT and FQNNGV. V shed 5 bases and J 1 base; nucleotides not matched to a gene: 7. The CDR3 loop is CASSVVAGFQETQYF. DNA of the CDR3: TGTGCCAGCAGCGTAGTAGCGGGTTTCCAAGAGACCCAGTACTTC. Full variable domain (outside the CDR3, taken from reference TRBV11-2 and TRBJ2-5): EAGVAQSPRYKIIEKRQSVAFWCNPISGHATLYWYQQILGQGPKLLIQFQNNGVVDDSQLPKDRFSAERLKGVDSTLKIQPAKLEDSAVYLCASSVVAGFQETQYFGPGTRLLVL.

The CDR3 is CASSPGTGSVGELFF. Here the CDR3 DNA reads TGTGCCAGCAGCCCTGGAACAGGGAGTGTCGGGGAGCTGTTTTTT. The chain joins TRBV7-2 to TRBJ2-2, with D maybe TRBD1 (6 bases). With 5 bases removed from V and 7 bases from J, the gap between germline ends came to 17 bases. Germline V CDR1 and CDR2: SGHTA, FQGNSA. The CDR3 has 15 amino acids.

The rearrangement joins TRBV7-9 to TRBJ2-7; 8 bases fit TRBD1. The CDR3 is made up of 15 amino acids. V lost 1 base, J lost 3 bases, and 5 bases stayed unmatched. The germline CDR1 and CDR2 sequences are SEHNR and FQNEAQ (reference sequence). This CDR3 is CASSLGTGIDYEQYF. The CDR3 bases are TGTGCCAGCAGCTTAGGGACAGGGATAGACTACGAGCAGTACTTC.

V gene TRBV30 combines with J gene TRBJ2-7; TRBD2 aligns across 12 bases. This CDR3 comprises 14 residues. From germline, CDR1 is GTSNPN and CDR2 SVGIG (reference sequence). The ends lost 3 bases at V and 6 bases at J; junction bases unmatched: 6. DNA of the CDR3: TGTGCCTGGAGGTTGACTAGCGGGAGTTTCGAGCAGTACTTC. This gives the protein CAWRLTSGSFEQYF.

Here the CDR3 reads CASSLDGSDTQYF. The CDR3 DNA follows: TGTGCCAGCAGCTTAGACGGGTCAGATACGCAGTATTTT. V gene TRBV11-3 combines with J gene TRBJ2-3; D is uncertain. The germline gives CDR1 SGHNT, CDR2 YENEEA. CDR3 length equals 13 residues. The germline V and J ends were trimmed by 0 bases and 4 bases, with 5 bases remaining between them.

The chain joins TRBV6-5 to TRBJ2-4; 8 bases match TRBD1. The germline V gene encodes CDR1 MNHEY and CDR2 SVGAGI. The V segment lost 6 bases and the J segment 6 bases; nucleotides outside the gene matches: 10. The CDR3 contains 15 residues. Here the CDR3 reads CASRSLGQGGNIQYF. The CDR3 nucleotides read TGTGCCAGCAGAAGCCTAGGACAGGGAGGAAACATTCAGTACTTC.

The sample holds a few counts of this clone. The gene calls are TRBV5-6 and TRBJ1-2; D is uncertain. The V gene's germline CDR1 is SGHDT and CDR2 YYEEEE. The CDR3 has 13 residues. Trimming removed 2 bases from V and 9 bases from J, with 14 bases in between. DNA of the CDR3: TGTGCCAGCAGCTTAAGGACTGATTATAGCTACACCTTC. Translation: CASSLRTDYSYTF.

Only a few counts were recorded for this clone. This chain uses TRBV15 with TRBJ2-2, with D maybe TRBD1 (5 bases). Between the trimmed V and J ends, which lost 5 bases and 3 bases, there was a span of 10 bases. In germline, CDR1 is LNHNV, CDR2 YYDKDF (reference sequence). This CDR3 comprises 14 residues. The CDR3, as DNA: TGTGCCACCAGCGGTCAGGGTTACACCGGGGAGCTGTTTTTT. This translates into CATSGQGYTGELFF.

The chain combines TRBV7-9 with TRBJ1-2, with D possibly being TRBD1 (5 bases). Germline V gives CDR1 SEHNR, CDR2 FQNEAQ (reference sequence). The CDR3 loop spans 13 amino acids. Trimming left V 3 bases short and J 2 bases short, with 7 bases between. The CDR3 reads CASSFRQNYGYTF. The DNA for the CDR3 is TGTGCCAGCAGCTTTAGACAGAACTATGGCTACACCTTC.

This clone was detected only a few times. The V and J genes are TRBV6-6 and TRBJ2-5; no clear D. V was shortened by 2 bases and J by 6 bases, with 7 bases between the two germline ends. Germline-derived CDR1 and CDR2 are MNHNY and SVGAGI (reference sequence). CDR3 size: 12 residues. CDR3 DNA sequence: TGTGCCAGCAGTTACGAGGCAAAGACCCAGTACTTC. Translation: CASSYEAKTQYF.

The chain employs TRBV11-2 and TRBJ2-1, with 7 bases aligning to TRBD2. V was clipped by 5 bases and J by 5 bases; unmatched bases: 12. This CDR3 is built from 16 residues. In germline, CDR1 is SGHAT, CDR2 FQNNGV. The DNA of the CDR3 is TGTGCCAGCAGCAAGGCCATAGCTAGCGGACACAATGAGCAGTTCTTC. Encoded protein: CASSKAIASGHNEQFF.